The rows below give T cell receptor beta chains drawn from one sample of a study of cytomegalovirus exposure and HLA in healthy donors. Sequenced by immunoSEQ multiplex PCR; TCRdb stores in-frame clones only, minus some. The sample yields about 160,000 clones, around 82% seen once. What was sequenced was PBMCs. The source of these receptors is a man aged 30 to 45 in good health and CMV-seronegative. Both conserved end residues are trimmed from each CDR3.

V: TRBV7-6; CDR3: ASSLRDRGDNEQY
V: TRBV7-6; CDR3: ASSLRTGVMQY
V: TRBV11-2; CDR3: ASSLEGAWADTQY
V: TRBV30; CDR3: AWGQGFQETQY
V: TRBV19; CDR3: ASHIGGTGGTGELF
V: TRBV11-3; CDR3: ASSLGRTLGGNEKLF
V: TRBV5-1; CDR3: ASSTVKTGYQETQY
V: TRBV6-1; CDR3: ASSEDPGLAGAMLETQY
V: TRBV6-5; CDR3: ASSYRQGANYGYT
V: TRBV28; CDR3: ASSRRSTGGNEQF
V: TRBV5-1; CDR3: ASSLRASGGAWEQY
V: TRBV5-6; CDR3: ASKLWGRQETQY
V: TRBV4-1; CDR3: ASSPGQLHYGYT
V: TRBV10-1; CDR3: ASIPSAGDNSPLH
V: TRBV7-6; CDR3: ASSQGLAGSFAKNIQY
V: TRBV19; CDR3: ASTHGADGGELF
V: TRBV4-3; CDR3: ASSQGIQDLYEQY
V: TRBV18; CDR3: ASYRPGKGDTEAF
V: TRBV5-1; CDR3: ASSLVGQGYTEAF
V: TRBV23-1; CDR3: ASSQKGTGTYTLNSPLH
V: TRBV7-9; CDR3: ASSSSGTGSQETQY
V: TRBV27; CDR3: ASSISGTHFYEQY
V: TRBV10-3; CDR3: AISEPRQVADYGYT
V: TRBV9; CDR3: ASSSYEMGDYT
V: TRBV5-1; CDR3: ASSLGGAIVEAF
V: TRBV28; CDR3: ASSLRRNRGGNQPQH